These 19 T cell receptor beta chains originate from one sample sequenced in a study of control samples from healthy donors and cancer patients. Profiling relied on immunoSEQ multiplex PCR, and the TCRdb table lists in-frame clones only, not all of them. The table shows fewer than 65,000 clones, with 80% occurring only once. The sequenced material came from blood. These TCRs come from a man in his 70s in good health.

The chain uses TRBV7-2 and TRBJ2-7, with TRBD1 matching over 7 bases. The length of the CDR3 is 14 residues. With V trimmed by 6 bases and J by 6 bases, 11 bases remained unmatched. Germline lookup yields CDR1 SGHTA and CDR2 FQGNSA. CDR3 sequence reads: CASSQRQGSGEQYF. The CDR3 region has the DNA TGTGCCAGCAGTCAACGACAGGGTTCAGGCGAGCAGTACTTC.

The chain is built from TRBV7-9 and TRBJ2-5; D is undetermined. Germline V gives CDR1 SEHNR, CDR2 FQNEAQ (reference sequence). V dropped 4 bases and J dropped 6 bases, with 15 bases sitting between them. The CDR3 covers 14 residues. The CDR3 DNA is TGTGCCAGCAGCTCCCGAGGCAGCAAGAAGACCCAGTACTTC. Its protein product is CASSSRGSKKTQYF.

This rearrangement joins TRBV2 to TRBJ2-3, with 7 bases aligning to TRBD2. The J segment lost 3 bases and the V segment lost 7 bases, leaving 4 bases of the junction unmatched. Looked up from germline, CDR1 is SNHLY and CDR2 is FYNNEI. This CDR3 region has 13 residues. CDR3 sequence reads: CASNAGVTDTQYF. The CDR3, as DNA: TGTGCCAGCAATGCGGGAGTTACAGATACGCAGTATTTT. Full variable domain (rest looked up from reference TRBV2 and TRBJ2-3): EPEVTQTPSHQVTQMGQEVILRCVPISNHLYFYWYRQILGQKVEFLVSFYNNEISEKSEIFDDQFSVERPDGSNFTLKIRSTKLEDSAMYFCASNAGVTDTQYFGPGTRLTVL.

The chain links TRBV27 to TRBJ2-7, with 10 bases that match TRBD2. V shed 6 bases and J 2 bases; nucleotides not matched to a gene: 10. The germline gives CDR1 MNHEY, CDR2 SMNVEV (reference sequence). The CDR3 totals 16 residues. The CDR3 coding sequence is TGTGCCAGCAGCCTGACTAGCGGGCCCCTTACCTACGAGCAGTACTTC. Translating gives CASSLTSGPLTYEQYF.

This chain uses TRBV28 with TRBJ1-1; 9 positions match TRBD1. The CDR3 is 18 amino acids. J lost 0 bases, V lost 4 bases, and 12 bases had no gene match. Germline V gene data show CDR1 as MDHEN and CDR2 as SYDVKM. The CDR3 coding sequence is TGTGCCAGCAGTTCCTCTCGGACAGGGGCGACCTTGAACACTGAAGCTTTCTTT. Its protein product is CASSSSRTGATLNTEAFF.

In DNA, the CDR3 is TGTGCCTGGGATTCGACACGCAACTATGGCTACACCTTC. It yields the protein CAWDSTRNYGYTF. The gene calls are TRBV30 and TRBJ1-2; D ambiguous. With 5 bases removed from V and 2 bases from J, the gap between germline ends came to 12 bases. The CDR3 length is 13 residues. CDR1 is GTSNPN and CDR2 is SVGIG in the germline V gene (reference sequence). Using reference TRBV30 and TRBJ1-2 for the parts outside the CDR3, the full variable domain is SQTIHQWPATLVQPVGSPLSLECTVEGTSNPNLYWYRQAAGRGLQLLFYSVGIGQISSEVPQNLSASRPQDRQFILSSKKLLLSDSGFYLCAWDSTRNYGYTFGSGTRLTVV.

The genes are TRBV2 and TRBJ1-5; D uncertain. The ends were cut back, 1 base at V and 0 bases at J, with 4 bases in the middle. The germline gives CDR1 SNHLY, CDR2 FYNNEI. This CDR3 region has 14 residues. The CDR3, as DNA: TGTGCCAGCAGTGAAGAGGGTAGCAATCAGCCCCAGCATTTT. Translating it yields CASSEEGSNQPQHF.

This chain connects TRBV7-9 to TRBJ1-2; D is ambiguous. CDR1 is SEHNR, CDR2 FQNEAQ, per germline (reference sequence). Trimming stripped 5 bases from V and 9 bases from J, with 13 bases between. This CDR3 comprises 12 residues. The chain's CDR3 is CASSPPPGSYTF. The CDR3 DNA is TGTGCCAGCAGCCCCCCGCCGGGAAGCTACACCTTC.

The chain carries TRBV5-8 and TRBJ1-2; 7 bases are shared with TRBD1. V gave up 6 bases and J gave up 1 base; unmatched junction bases: 9. Germline assignment: CDR1 SGHTS and CDR2 YDEGEE. CDR3 length: 15 amino acids. CDR3 loop: CASNWGTEINYGYTF. CDR3 bases: TGTGCCAGCAACTGGGGGACAGAGATTAACTATGGCTACACCTTC.

This clone was counted once. The genes are TRBV19 and TRBJ2-7, with unresolved D. The CDR3 has 11 residues. The V and J ends lost 5 bases and 6 bases respectively, with 8 bases between them. The germline V gene encodes CDR1 LNHDA and CDR2 SQIVND (reference sequence). The CDR3 protein is CASSYGPEQYF. The CDR3 nucleotides are TGTGCCAGTAGTTACGGTCCCGAGCAGTACTTC.

The V call is TRBV28, the J call TRBJ1-3; no firm D call. The CDR3 is 12 residues long. Germline CDR1 is MDHEN and CDR2 is SYDVKM. V was pared by 5 bases and J by 4 bases, with 6 bases between. CDR3: CASSRPGNTIYF. The CDR3 region has the DNA TGTGCCAGCAGTCGGCCCGGAAACACCATATATTTT.

The chain uses TRBV14 and TRBJ2-3; 14 positions agree with TRBD2. The CDR3 is 21 amino acids. The junction had 17 bases not matched to a gene; V was cut back by 4 bases and J by 2 bases. Germline V gene lookup returns CDR1 SGHDN and CDR2 FVKESK. In DNA, the CDR3 is TGTGCCAGCAGCCCGCGGCCGGGACTAGCGGGGGTCTGGAGTGACACAGATACGCAGTATTTT. Translated: CASSPRPGLAGVWSDTDTQYF.

The chain joins TRBV10-3 to TRBJ1-2; 8 bases are a match to TRBD1. CDR1 and CDR2 (germline): ENHRY, SYGVKD. This CDR3 has 13 residues. With 5 bases clipped from V and 2 bases from J, the junction kept 1 base outside the gene matches. The CDR3 spells CAISRQGNYGYTF. CDR3 DNA sequence: TGTGCCATCAGTCGACAGGGGAACTATGGCTACACCTTC.

The rearrangement links TRBV6-6 to TRBJ2-5; D is ambiguous. Trimming shortened V by 1 base and J by 4 bases, and 10 bases separated the two germline ends. The length of the CDR3 is 14 residues. Germline V CDR1 and CDR2: MNHNY, SVGAGI (reference sequence). For the CDR3, the DNA is TGTGCCAGCAGTTACTGGGCTACAACAGAGACCCAGTACTTC. Its protein is CASSYWATTETQYF.

J is TRBJ1-6 and V is TRBV28, with no clear D. V was clipped by 2 bases and J by 0 bases, with 8 bases between them. Germline V gene lookup returns CDR1 MDHEN and CDR2 SYDVKM. The CDR3 loop spans 16 amino acids. CDR3 in DNA: TGTGCCAGCAGTTTAGGCGAGAGCTCCTATAATTCACCCCTCCACTTT. Encoded protein: CASSLGESSYNSPLHF.

The V gene is TRBV7-2, the J gene TRBJ2-7, with 9 bases fitting TRBD1. The CDR3 has 15 amino acids. The V gene's germline CDR1 is SGHTA and CDR2 FQGNSA. Unmatched junction bases numbered 8, after V lost 4 bases and J lost 4 bases. Here the CDR3 DNA reads TGTGCCAGCAGCTGGAAGACCGGGACAGGGTACGAGCAGTACTTC. Translating gives CASSWKTGTGYEQYF.

In DNA, the CDR3 is TGCGCCAGCAGCCAAGATCCCCCTGAAAAACTGTTTTTT. Translation: CASSQDPPEKLFF. This sequence joins TRBV4-1 and TRBJ1-4; D is ambiguous. V was trimmed by 0 bases and J by 7 bases, leaving 6 bases between them. CDR1 MGHRA and CDR2 YSYEKL come from the germline V gene. The CDR3 contains 13 residues.

This rearrangement joins TRBV19 to TRBJ1-1; perhaps TRBD1 as D (6 bases). The germline V gene has CDR1 LNHDA and CDR2 SQIVND (reference sequence). V shed 6 bases and J shed 3 bases, with 11 bases lying between them. There are 13 residues in the CDR3. CDR3 sequence: CASREGGDTEAFF. The CDR3 nucleotides are TGTGCCAGTAGGGAGGGGGGGGACACTGAAGCTTTCTTT.

This clone was recorded only once. The chain joins TRBV19 to TRBJ1-2, with D possibly TRBD1 on 5 matching bases. CDR3 length: 15 residues. Per the germline V gene, CDR1 is LNHDA and CDR2 is SQIVND (reference sequence). V was trimmed by 3 bases and J by 4 bases, leaving 15 bases between them. The CDR3 DNA reads TGTGCCAGTAGTATTGAAGGGACCCCGGGCTATGGCTACACCTTC. It specifies CASSIEGTPGYGYTF.